This is a list of T cell receptor beta chains from one sample in a study of CD8+CD57+ T cells in acquired aplastic anemia. TCRdb ran MiXCR on the reads and lists one entry per CDR3 protein. The sample carries 170,000 or so distinct CDR3 sequences, roughly 48% recorded once. What was sequenced was sorted CD4+, CD8+, or CD8+CD57+ T cells (not recorded which) from PBMCs. The source of these receptors is a human donor with aplastic anemia. Each CDR3 is given with its conserved first and last residue. D genes are given only for firm matches. Only part of the rows carry a size: once, few, many, or a class if the clone is expanded.

cdr3_length: 14; v_call: TRBV20-1; d_call: -; j_call: TRBJ1-5; clone_size: -; cdr3_aa: CSASQGTGNQPQHF; cdr3_nt: TGCAGTGCTAGTCAGGGGACGGGCAATCAGCCCCAGCATTTT
cdr3_length: 13; v_call: TRBV20-1; d_call: -; j_call: TRBJ1-1; clone_size: -; cdr3_aa: CSARAGLETEAFF; cdr3_nt: TGCAGTGCTAGGGCAGGGTTAGAGACTGAAGCTTTCTTT
cdr3_length: 13; v_call: TRBV19; d_call: -; j_call: TRBJ1-5; clone_size: -; cdr3_aa: CASIPAGNQPQHF; cdr3_nt: TGTGCCAGCATCCCGGCGGGCAATCAGCCCCAGCATTTT
cdr3_length: 14; v_call: TRBV19; d_call: TRBD1; j_call: TRBJ2-7; clone_size: many; cdr3_aa: CASTSGTGAYEQYF; cdr3_nt: TGTGCCAGTACCTCCGGGACAGGGGCCTACGAGCAGTACTTC
cdr3_length: 15; v_call: TRBV5-1; d_call: TRBD2; j_call: TRBJ2-7; clone_size: -; cdr3_aa: CASSWGLAGSYEQYF; cdr3_nt: TGCGCCAGCAGCTGGGGACTAGCTGGCTCCTACGAGCAGTACTTC
cdr3_length: 13; v_call: TRBV20-1; d_call: -; j_call: TRBJ2-5; clone_size: many; cdr3_aa: CSARDGDSGTQYF; cdr3_nt: TGCAGTGCTAGAGATGGCGACTCTGGGACCCAGTACTTC
cdr3_length: 14; v_call: TRBV2; d_call: -; j_call: TRBJ2-7; clone_size: few; cdr3_aa: CASSQGPGTREQYF; cdr3_nt: TGTGCCAGCAGCCAAGGGCCCGGGACGCGTGAGCAGTACTTC
cdr3_length: 15; v_call: TRBV15; d_call: -; j_call: TRBJ2-5; clone_size: -; cdr3_aa: CATSRDLGVGETQYF; cdr3_nt: TGTGCCACCAGCAGAGATTTGGGGGTAGGGGAGACCCAGTACTTC
cdr3_length: 12; v_call: TRBV5-3; d_call: -; j_call: TRBJ1-2; clone_size: few; cdr3_aa: CASSLGQGGYTF; cdr3_nt: TGTGCCAGCAGCTTGGGGCAGGGAGGCTACACCTTC
cdr3_length: 14; v_call: TRBV27; d_call: -; j_call: TRBJ2-7; clone_size: few; cdr3_aa: CASAILQGSHEQYF; cdr3_nt: TGTGCCAGCGCCATCTTGCAGGGGAGCCACGAGCAGTACTTC
cdr3_length: 18; v_call: TRBV19; d_call: -; j_call: TRBJ1-3; clone_size: -; cdr3_aa: CASINPFLDSDSGNTIYF; cdr3_nt: TGTGCCAGTATCAACCCCTTCCTCGACAGCGACTCTGGAAACACCATATATTTT
cdr3_length: 15; v_call: TRBV12-3/TRBV12-4; d_call: -; j_call: TRBJ2-7; clone_size: many; cdr3_aa: CASSLVGVYPYEQYF; cdr3_nt: TGTGCCAGCAGTTTAGTAGGGGTTTACCCCTACGAGCAGTACTTC
cdr3_length: 14; v_call: TRBV30; d_call: -; j_call: TRBJ1-1; clone_size: -; cdr3_aa: CAWAPGTLNTEAFF; cdr3_nt: TGTGCCTGGGCTCCCGGGACTCTGAACACTGAAGCTTTCTTT
cdr3_length: 14; v_call: TRBV4-1; d_call: -; j_call: TRBJ2-3; clone_size: many; cdr3_aa: CASSQAGGTDTQYF; cdr3_nt: TGCGCCAGCAGCCAAGCCGGGGGCACAGATACGCAGTATTTT
cdr3_length: 12; v_call: TRBV29-1; d_call: -; j_call: TRBJ2-7; clone_size: many; cdr3_aa: CSVRQGLYEQYF; cdr3_nt: TGCAGCGTTAGGCAGGGGCTATACGAGCAGTACTTC
cdr3_length: 14; v_call: TRBV6-1; d_call: -; j_call: TRBJ2-1; clone_size: few; cdr3_aa: CASSESGTYNEQFF; cdr3_nt: TGTGCCAGCAGTGAATCGGGTACCTACAATGAGCAGTTCTTC
cdr3_length: 17; v_call: TRBV7-3; d_call: -; j_call: TRBJ2-3; clone_size: -; cdr3_aa: CASSPKGASGSTDTQYF; cdr3_nt: TGTGCCAGCAGCCCAAAGGGGGCTAGCGGCAGCACAGATACGCAGTATTTT
cdr3_length: 14; v_call: TRBV25-1; d_call: -; j_call: TRBJ1-1; clone_size: many; cdr3_aa: CASSEYSKNTEAFF; cdr3_nt: TGTGCCAGCAGTGAATATTCGAAGAACACTGAAGCTTTCTTT
cdr3_length: 15; v_call: TRBV29-1; d_call: TRBD2; j_call: TRBJ2-3; clone_size: few; cdr3_aa: CSVERSGGSEDTQYF; cdr3_nt: TGCAGCGTTGAACGTAGCGGGGGATCGGAAGATACGCAGTATTTT
cdr3_length: 14; v_call: TRBV30; d_call: TRBD1; j_call: TRBJ2-7; clone_size: few; cdr3_aa: CAWSWDRGYYEQYF; cdr3_nt: TGTGCCTGGAGCTGGGACAGGGGCTATTACGAGCAGTACTTC
cdr3_length: 16; v_call: TRBV10-1; d_call: -; j_call: TRBJ1-6; clone_size: once; cdr3_aa: CASSEGFQGNNSPLHF; cdr3_nt: TGCGCCAGCAGTGAGGGCTTCCAGGGAAACAATTCACCCCTCCACTTT
cdr3_length: 15; v_call: TRBV15; d_call: TRBD2; j_call: TRBJ2-2; clone_size: -; cdr3_aa: CATSREVAGTGELFF; cdr3_nt: TGTGCCACCAGCAGAGAGGTAGCGGGCACCGGGGAGCTGTTTTTT
cdr3_length: 15; v_call: TRBV9; d_call: -; j_call: TRBJ2-3; clone_size: many; cdr3_aa: CASSVGPGGTDTQYF; cdr3_nt: TGTGCCAGCAGCGTAGGTCCAGGGGGCACAGATACGCAGTATTTT
cdr3_length: 15; v_call: TRBV6-2/TRBV6-3; d_call: TRBD1; j_call: TRBJ1-4; clone_size: many; cdr3_aa: CASSYSGTGGEKLFF; cdr3_nt: TGTGCCAGCAGTTATTCCGGGACAGGGGGCGAAAAACTGTTTTTT
cdr3_length: 13; v_call: TRBV7-6; d_call: -; j_call: TRBJ2-7; clone_size: -; cdr3_aa: CVSSSQTAGEQYF; cdr3_nt: TGTGTCAGCAGCTCCCAGACGGCGGGAGAGCAGTACTTC
cdr3_length: 16; v_call: TRBV24-1; d_call: -; j_call: TRBJ2-3; clone_size: -; cdr3_aa: CATSDSVGLGTDTQYF; cdr3_nt: TGTGCCACCAGTGATTCAGTGGGGTTAGGCACAGATACGCAGTATTTT
cdr3_length: 14; v_call: TRBV20-1; d_call: TRBD2; j_call: TRBJ2-7; clone_size: -; cdr3_aa: CSARGLAGLHEQYF; cdr3_nt: TGCAGTGCTAGAGGGCTAGCGGGCCTACACGAGCAGTACTTC
cdr3_length: 12; v_call: TRBV6-1; d_call: -; j_call: TRBJ2-7; clone_size: many; cdr3_aa: CASQSPAYEQYF; cdr3_nt: TGTGCCAGCCAATCTCCCGCCTACGAGCAGTACTTC
cdr3_length: 13; v_call: TRBV11-1; d_call: -; j_call: TRBJ2-7; clone_size: many; cdr3_aa: CASSPQDGYEQYF; cdr3_nt: TGTGCCAGCAGCCCCCAAGACGGCTACGAGCAGTACTTC
cdr3_length: 13; v_call: TRBV27; d_call: -; j_call: TRBJ1-2; clone_size: many; cdr3_aa: CASSLDGGYGYTF; cdr3_nt: TGTGCCAGCAGTTTAGACGGGGGCTATGGCTACACCTTC
cdr3_length: 12; v_call: TRBV29-1; d_call: -; j_call: TRBJ2-5; clone_size: few; cdr3_aa: CSVQQGRETQYF; cdr3_nt: TGCAGCGTTCAACAGGGCCGGGAGACCCAGTACTTC
cdr3_length: 15; v_call: TRBV2; d_call: TRBD2; j_call: TRBJ2-5; clone_size: -; cdr3_aa: CASSAYSGGEETQYF; cdr3_nt: TGTGCCAGCAGTGCATATAGCGGGGGGGAAGAGACCCAGTACTTC
cdr3_length: 14; v_call: TRBV9; d_call: TRBD1; j_call: TRBJ2-1; clone_size: many; cdr3_aa: CASSSLRTGSEQFF; cdr3_nt: TGTGCCAGCAGTTCCTTACGGACAGGATCAGAGCAGTTCTTC
cdr3_length: 17; v_call: TRBV5-6; d_call: -; j_call: TRBJ1-6; clone_size: many; cdr3_aa: CASSLEGFSGYNSPLHF; cdr3_nt: TGTGCCAGCAGCCTTGAAGGGTTCTCAGGATATAATTCACCCCTCCACTTT
cdr3_length: 12; v_call: TRBV2; d_call: -; j_call: TRBJ2-7; clone_size: -; cdr3_aa: CASSEWDYEQYF; cdr3_nt: TGTGCCAGCAGTGAATGGGATTACGAGCAGTACTTC
cdr3_length: 13; v_call: TRBV4-1; d_call: TRBD1; j_call: TRBJ1-2; clone_size: -; cdr3_aa: CASSPIGTAIYTF; cdr3_nt: TGCGCCAGCAGCCCCATTGGGACAGCGATTTACACCTTC
cdr3_length: 13; v_call: TRBV7-2; d_call: -; j_call: TRBJ1-2; clone_size: -; cdr3_aa: CASTKGRDYGYTF; cdr3_nt: TGTGCCAGCACCAAAGGACGGGACTATGGCTACACCTTC
cdr3_length: 14; v_call: TRBV6-1; d_call: -; j_call: TRBJ1-5; clone_size: -; cdr3_aa: CASSSVRGNQPQHF; cdr3_nt: TGTGCCAGCAGCTCGGTTCGGGGCAATCAGCCCCAGCATTTT
cdr3_length: 15; v_call: TRBV3-1; d_call: -; j_call: TRBJ1-6; clone_size: -; cdr3_aa: CASSQDRALNSPLHF; cdr3_nt: TGTGCCAGCAGCCAAGACCGGGCATTGAATTCACCCCTCCACTTT
cdr3_length: 17; v_call: TRBV7-8; d_call: -; j_call: TRBJ1-6; clone_size: -; cdr3_aa: CASSREQRNSYNSPLHF; cdr3_nt: TGTGCCAGCAGTCGTGAACAGAGGAACTCCTATAATTCACCCCTCCACTTT
cdr3_length: 19; v_call: TRBV12-3/TRBV12-4; d_call: -; j_call: TRBJ2-4; clone_size: few; cdr3_aa: CASGPRGAARLLAKNIQYF; cdr3_nt: TGTGCCAGCGGGCCCCGCGGGGCAGCCAGACTCCTAGCCAAAAACATTCAGTACTTC
cdr3_length: 14; v_call: TRBV6-5; d_call: -; j_call: TRBJ2-7; clone_size: many; cdr3_aa: CASSYAPTSYEQYF; cdr3_nt: TGTGCCAGCAGTTACGCGCCCACCTCCTACGAGCAGTACTTC
cdr3_length: 14; v_call: TRBV19; d_call: TRBD1; j_call: TRBJ1-5; clone_size: -; cdr3_aa: CASSIGTGRQPQHF; cdr3_nt: TGTGCCAGTAGTATAGGGACAGGGCGGCAGCCCCAGCATTTT
cdr3_length: 15; v_call: TRBV7-8; d_call: -; j_call: TRBJ2-7; clone_size: -; cdr3_aa: CASSLEPRPAYEQYF; cdr3_nt: TGTGCCAGCAGCTTAGAGCCCAGGCCGGCGTACGAGCAGTACTTC
cdr3_length: 15; v_call: TRBV7-8; d_call: -; j_call: TRBJ1-6; clone_size: -; cdr3_aa: CASSLTGSYNSPLHF; cdr3_nt: TGTGCCAGCAGCTTGACCGGCTCCTATAATTCACCCCTCCACTTT
cdr3_length: 16; v_call: TRBV5-6; d_call: -; j_call: TRBJ2-2; clone_size: many; cdr3_aa: CASSLELQGPTGELFF; cdr3_nt: TGTGCCAGCAGCTTGGAATTGCAGGGCCCTACCGGGGAGCTGTTTTTT
cdr3_length: 14; v_call: TRBV5-1; d_call: TRBD1; j_call: TRBJ1-2; clone_size: -; cdr3_aa: CASSQTGGEDGYTF; cdr3_nt: TGCGCCAGCAGTCAGACAGGGGGCGAGGATGGCTACACCTTC